These T cell receptor beta chains were read from a single sample in a study of cytotoxic CD8 clonotypes in ibrutinib-treated CLL. Using immunoSEQ multiplex PCR, the repertoire was profiled, and TCRdb retains in-frame clones only, with some absent. This table has approximately 190,000 clones, roughly 73% appearing once. The material was PBMCs, obtained after 12 months of ibrutinib treatment. Source of these receptors: a human donor with chronic lymphocytic leukemia. Both conserved end residues are part of each CDR3. The order of the fields is clone size, V gene, J gene, CDR3 protein. Clone size is not always given. Where it is, it says once, few, many or a class for expanded clones.

-	TRBV19	TRBJ2-7	CASNPPGGEQYF
once	TRBV29-1	TRBJ1-1	CSVERFGGLTEAFF
-	TRBV4-1	TRBJ2-2	CASSQGTGEYTGELFF
-	TRBV19	TRBJ2-1	CASSSLRGGPYNEQFF
-	TRBV27	TRBJ1-1	CASSLSIIRGRMNTEAFF
-	TRBV9	TRBJ1-4	CASSSGGFGAKLFF
once	TRBV6-1	TRBJ2-7	CASSISRQTYEQYF
-	TRBV2	TRBJ1-6	CASSASSPLHF
-	TRBV4-1	TRBJ2-7	CASSLRPASYEQYF
many	TRBV6-6	TRBJ2-7	CASSKGSGLAYEQYF
-	TRBV7-8	TRBJ1-1	CASSSRGGWTEAFF
-	TRBV5-3	TRBJ1-4	CARSFLTVGEKLFF
-	TRBV19	TRBJ2-5	CASHMTGQGGETQYF
-	TRBV20-1	TRBJ2-3	CSARLGDTQYF
few	TRBV5-1	TRBJ2-5	CASSSLGRGDQETQYF
-	TRBV4-1	TRBJ2-1	CASSPRVGPYNEQFF
-	TRBV19	TRBJ1-3	CASSRTVSGNTIYF
-	TRBV11-3	TRBJ1-6	CASSLNRDSPLHF
-	TRBV4-1	TRBJ2-7	CASSQGAAGANYEQYF
once	TRBV10-3	TRBJ1-1	CAISESGGWTEAFF
-	TRBV11-2	TRBJ2-1	CASSLEGAYNEQFF
-	TRBV7-8	TRBJ2-2	CASSLAPSNTGELFF
-	TRBV2	TRBJ2-7	CASSEESLQGGTYEQYF
-	TRBV5-4	TRBJ1-4	CASSLEGSGEKLFF
-	TRBV19	TRBJ2-6	CASSIRTGANVLTF
-	TRBV18	TRBJ1-2	CASSPDRVYGYTF
-	TRBV2	TRBJ1-5	CASSREAVQNSNQPQHF
-	TRBV4-1	TRBJ1-2	CASSYDLHGYTF
-	TRBV4-2	TRBJ1-2	CASNLLTGSYGYTF
-	TRBV11-3	TRBJ2-7	CASSSLRGEQYF
-	TRBV6-6	TRBJ2-3	CASGGSTDTQYF
-	TRBV2	TRBJ2-7	CAFSDNGEQYF
-	TRBV18	TRBJ2-5	CASSHHALAGGLETQYF
-	TRBV6-6	TRBJ2-7	CASSHRDRSGWYF
-	TRBV4-1	TRBJ2-7	CASSQDQAYEQYF
-	TRBV21-1	TRBJ2-1	CASSKGTRTSFPYNEQFF
few	TRBV28	TRBJ1-2	CASSFNARGGYTF
few	TRBV4-1	TRBJ2-7	CASRRQTSGGAEQYF
few	TRBV12-5	TRBJ2-3	CASGRDGYTDTQYF
-	TRBV5-1	TRBJ2-1	CASSPGLFSGEQFF
-	TRBV6-5	TRBJ1-3	CASSYQAASGNTIYF
-	TRBV4-2	TRBJ1-4	CASSQDPGTGSEKLFF
-	TRBV5-1	TRBJ2-3	CASSLGHQGPDTQYF
-	TRBV11-2	TRBJ1-4	CASSFQEMGDEKLFF
-	TRBV7-9	TRBJ1-1	CASTLGREAAAFF
few	TRBV21-1	TRBJ2-3	CASSKAPRADTQYF
-	TRBV11-2	TRBJ2-7	CASSYTVSYEQYF
-	TRBV6-9	TRBJ2-7	CAGGGTGRLYEQYF
-	TRBV5-1	TRBJ2-3	CASSLEGTPADTQYF
few	TRBV5-1	TRBJ1-2	CASSLETGGWSGYTF